This is a list of T cell receptor beta chains from one sample in a study of response to subunit inactivated influenza vaccine. MiXCR, run by TCRdb on the RT-PCR reads, gives a single entry per CDR3 protein. The table lists around 480,000 distinct CDR3 sequences, 16% of them singletons. Specimen: CD4+ T cells sorted from PBMCs, collected about 23 months after vaccination. The receptors were sampled from a man between 50 and 75 years old who received an inactivated influenza vaccine. The CDR3 runs from the conserved cysteine through the conserved F or W. The order of the fields is D gene, J gene, clone size, V gene, CDR3 protein, CDR3 DNA. A D gene is named only where the DNA matches it firmly. Not every row has a clone size; where given, it reads once, few, many or a size class.

>.|TRBJ2-7|few|TRBV21-1
CASSTPGQGTYEQYF
TGTGCCAGCAGCACGCCGGGACAGGGAACCTACGAGCAGTACTTC
>.|TRBJ1-2|few|TRBV30
CAWSQWGGYTF
TGTGCCTGGAGCCAGTGGGGAGGCTACACCTTC
>.|TRBJ2-7|.|TRBV4-1
CASSQDGSVSYEQYF
TGCGCCAGCAGCCAAGATGGCTCAGTATCCTACGAGCAGTACTTC
>.|TRBJ2-7|many|TRBV29-1
CSAKTDSYEQYF
TGCAGCGCCAAGACAGACTCCTACGAGCAGTACTTC
>.|TRBJ2-5|.|TRBV4-1
CASSQDLASRQTQYF
TGCGCCAGCAGCCAAGATCTAGCCAGCCGACAGACCCAGTACTTC
>TRBD1|TRBJ2-7|few|TRBV3-1
CASSQIPYMRGPDSYEQYF
TGTGCCAGCAGCCAAATACCTTATATGAGGGGGCCGGACTCCTACGAGCAGTACTTC
>.|TRBJ2-2|few|TRBV6-2/TRBV6-3
CASSYPLRGPGELFF
TGTGCCAGCAGTTACCCCCTGAGGGGTCCCGGGGAGCTGTTTTTT
>TRBD2|TRBJ2-5|few|TRBV6-1
CASNPSGRPRETQYF
TGTGCCAGCAATCCTAGCGGGAGGCCCCGAGAGACCCAGTACTTC
>TRBD2|TRBJ2-3|.|TRBV5-1
CASSNSGDPTDTQYF
TGCGCCAGCAGCAATAGCGGGGATCCCACAGATACGCAGTATTTT
>.|TRBJ2-5|many|TRBV24-1
CATSDPLQRGPETQYF
TGTGCCACCAGTGATCCCCTACAACGCGGTCCGGAGACCCAGTACTTC
>TRBD2|TRBJ2-5|few|TRBV15
CATSSDLAGGETQYF
TGTGCCACCAGCAGTGACCTAGCGGGCGGGGAGACCCAGTACTTC
>TRBD2|TRBJ2-1|few|TRBV7-8
CASNEIGLAYNEQFF
TGTGCCAGCAATGAGATAGGACTAGCTTACAATGAGCAGTTCTTC
>TRBD1|TRBJ2-7|.|TRBV4-3
CASSPVTGGSYEQYF
TGCGCCAGCAGCCCGGTGACAGGGGGCAGCTACGAGCAGTACTTC
>.|TRBJ1-5|.|TRBV18
CASSLDMNQPQHF
TGTGCCAGCTCACTAGACATGAATCAGCCCCAGCATTTT
>TRBD1|TRBJ2-7|many|TRBV6-2/TRBV6-3
CASSRGQGAYEQYF
TGTGCCAGCAGTCGCGGACAGGGGGCCTACGAGCAGTACTTC
>.|TRBJ2-2|few|TRBV6-1
CASRPKLTGELFF
TGTGCCAGCAGGCCTAAGTTAACCGGGGAGCTGTTTTTT
>.|TRBJ2-6|.|TRBV6-1
CASRAGFTGANVLTF
TGTGCCAGCAGGGCAGGGTTTACTGGGGCCAACGTCCTGACTTTC
>.|TRBJ1-5|few|TRBV6-1
CASRGAASNQPQHF
TGTGCCAGCAGAGGGGCCGCTAGCAATCAGCCCCAGCATTTT
>TRBD2|TRBJ2-7|.|TRBV14
CASSRTGTSGRRWEQYF
TGTGCCAGCAGCCGTACCGGGACTAGCGGGAGGAGGTGGGAGCAGTACTTC
>.|TRBJ2-3|.|TRBV29-1
CSVEESGVGDTQYF
TGCAGCGTTGAAGAGAGTGGGGTCGGGGATACGCAGTATTTT
>.|TRBJ2-2|.|TRBV10-3
CAISAGAAGTGELFF
TGTGCCATCAGTGCGGGAGCCGCGGGCACCGGGGAGCTGTTTTTT
>TRBD2|TRBJ2-1|few|TRBV20-1
CSALLAGGYSEQFF
TGCAGTGCTCTACTAGCGGGAGGGTATTCTGAGCAGTTCTTC
>TRBD1|TRBJ1-2|.|TRBV2
CARIGQGNYGYTF
TGTGCCAGAATTGGACAGGGGAACTATGGCTACACCTTC
>.|TRBJ1-1|many|TRBV2
CASKGGENTEAFF
TGTGCCAGCAAAGGCGGGGAGAACACTGAAGCTTTCTTT
>.|TRBJ2-2|few|TRBV6-5
CASSYPQGYLDTGELFF
TGTGCCAGCAGTTACCCCCAGGGTTACTTGGACACCGGGGAGCTGTTTTTT
>TRBD2|TRBJ2-5|few|TRBV7-6
CASSRGGGQKETQYF
TGTGCCAGCAGCAGAGGCGGGGGGCAGAAAGAGACCCAGTACTTC
>TRBD1|TRBJ2-7|few|TRBV5-1
CASSPTPQGASYEQYF
TGCGCCAGCAGCCCAACCCCCCAGGGGGCTTCTTACGAGCAGTACTTC
>.|TRBJ2-1|many|TRBV5-5
CASSLGGENEQFF
TGTGCCAGCAGCTTGGGTGGGGAAAATGAGCAGTTCTTC
>TRBD2|TRBJ2-1|few|TRBV10-3
CAISEDALAGVQFF
TGTGCCATCAGTGAGGACGCGCTAGCGGGAGTGCAGTTCTTC
>TRBD2|TRBJ2-7|.|TRBV4-2
CASSQDYAAGVYEQYF
TGTGCCAGCAGCCAAGATTACGCAGCGGGGGTCTACGAGCAGTACTTC
>.|TRBJ1-2|few|TRBV7-2
CASSPDGKKGYTF
TGTGCCAGCAGCCCGGACGGGAAGAAGGGCTACACCTTC
>.|TRBJ2-1|few|TRBV4-2
CASSQGSDYNNEQFF
TGTGCCAGCAGCCAAGGGTCGGACTACAACAATGAGCAGTTCTTC
>.|TRBJ2-3|.|TRBV10-3
CAISESVGQGTDTQYF
TGTGCCATCAGTGAGTCGGTGGGCCAAGGAACAGATACGCAGTATTTT
>.|TRBJ2-7|many|TRBV21-1
CAIPPDRRAYEQYF
TGTGCCATCCCCCCGGACAGAAGAGCTTACGAGCAGTACTTC
>.|TRBJ2-5|many|TRBV20-1
CSARDSRRGPLEETQYF
TGCAGTGCTAGAGATTCGCGGCGGGGGCCTTTGGAAGAGACCCAGTACTTC
>.|TRBJ2-5|.|TRBV29-1
CSVEGAARTVGLLARETQYF
TGCAGCGTTGAAGGCGCGGCGAGGACAGTCGGTTTATTAGCACGTGAGACCCAGTACTTC
>TRBD2|TRBJ2-3|.|TRBV28
CASSSTGLAARVDTQYF
TGTGCCAGCAGTTCGACCGGACTAGCGGCGAGGGTGGATACGCAGTATTTT
>TRBD2|TRBJ2-1|.|TRBV2
CASSGRTSRRSYNEQFF
TGTGCCAGCAGTGGTAGGACTAGCCGACGCTCCTACAATGAGCAGTTCTTC
>TRBD1|TRBJ2-2|.|TRBV28
CASSLPGTGELGELFF
TGTGCCAGCAGTCTTCCAGGGACAGGGGAACTGGGGGAGCTGTTTTTT
>TRBD2|TRBJ2-2|many|TRBV7-8
CASSLADWGLASKGELFF
TGTGCCAGCAGCTTAGCGGACTGGGGACTAGCCTCTAAGGGGGAGCTGTTTTTT
>TRBD1|TRBJ1-2|.|TRBV5-1
CASSPGQGLAYGYTF
TGCGCCAGCAGCCCGGGACAGGGACTCGCCTATGGCTACACCTTC
>.|TRBJ2-5|few|TRBV7-2
CASTSPGSSRGTQYF
TGTGCCAGCACCTCCCCGGGTAGCTCCCGAGGGACCCAGTACTTC
>TRBD2|TRBJ2-7|.|TRBV19
CASSIARGSYEQYF
TGTGCCAGTAGTATCGCGCGGGGGTCCTACGAGCAGTACTTC
>.|TRBJ1-5|many|TRBV7-9
CASSLGGPQPQHF
TGTGCCAGCAGCTTAGGGGGCCCCCAGCCCCAGCATTTT
>.|TRBJ2-1|.|TRBV6-2/TRBV6-3
CASSWLAYNEQFF
TGTGCCAGCAGTTGGCTAGCGTACAATGAGCAGTTCTTC
>TRBD1|TRBJ2-6|many|TRBV20-1
CSARTGSSSGANVLTF
TGCAGTGCCCGGACAGGCTCCAGCTCTGGGGCCAACGTCCTGACTTTC
>.|TRBJ2-7|few|TRBV4-1
CASSPLTSYRATYEQYF
TGCGCCAGCAGCCCACTTACTTCTTATCGGGCCACCTACGAGCAGTACTTC
>.|TRBJ2-5|.|TRBV9
CASSRAGGVQETQYF
TGTGCCAGCAGCAGGGCTGGCGGTGTCCAAGAGACCCAGTACTTC
>.|TRBJ2-4|few|TRBV18
CASSPQGIHIQYF
TGTGCCAGCTCACCACAGGGGATTCACATTCAGTACTTC